The rows below give T cell receptor beta chains drawn from one sample of a study of blood T cell repertoires in COVID-19. Method: immunoSEQ multiplex PCR; TCRdb's copy keeps in-frame clones and lacks some. The sample carries 250,000 to 350,000 clones, around 91% recorded once. Sequences were obtained from peripheral blood. The receptor source for this set is a woman aged 55-70 years with acute or convalescent COVID-19. CDR3s include the opening cysteine and the closing phenylalanine or tryptophan. The order of the fields is CDR3 length, clone size, J gene, D gene, V gene, CDR3 DNA, CDR3 protein. A D gene is named only where the DNA matches it firmly. The size field is filled for only some rows; it gives once, few, many or a size class.

>15|.|TRBJ1-5|TRBD1|TRBV4-3
TGCGCCAGCAGCCAAGGACAGGGAAGCAATCAGCCCCAGCATTTT
CASSQGQGSNQPQHF
>14|.|TRBJ2-7|.|TRBV10-3
TGTGCCATCAGTGAGTCAATACAGGGCTACGAGCAGTACTTC
CAISESIQGYEQYF
>16|.|TRBJ2-7|TRBD2|TRBV10-3
TGTGCCATCAGTGAGCCAGGACTAGCGGATTCCTACGAGCAGTACTTC
CAISEPGLADSYEQYF
>15|.|TRBJ1-2|.|TRBV5-3
TGTGCCAGAAGGACCCACAGGGATCCGGACTATGGCTACACCTTC
CARRTHRDPDYGYTF
>17|.|TRBJ1-3|.|TRBV7-9
TGTGCCAGCAGCTTAGGCCTTGGGAGGGATGAAGAAAACACCATATATTTT
CASSLGLGRDEENTIYF
>13|.|TRBJ1-2|.|TRBV27
TGTGCCAGCAGTTTGGGGGGGGCCGATGGCTACACCTTC
CASSLGGADGYTF
>14|.|TRBJ1-2|.|TRBV5-1
TGCGCCAGCAGCTCCCTCGAGCCACACTATGGCTACACCTTC
CASSSLEPHYGYTF
>18|.|TRBJ1-1|.|TRBV9
TGTGCCAGCAGCGTACGCCCCGGTCCTATCCAGGGTGGCACTGAAGCTTTCTTT
CASSVRPGPIQGGTEAFF
>14|.|TRBJ2-5|.|TRBV5-1
TGCGCCAGCAGCTTGGGCCACTCGCAAGAGACCCAGTACTTC
CASSLGHSQETQYF
>16|once|TRBJ1-4|TRBD1|TRBV3-1/TRBV3-2
TGTGCCAGCAGCCAGCCGGGGACAGGGGAGTCCGAAAAACTGTTTTTT
CASSQPGTGESEKLFF
>14|.|TRBJ2-7|TRBD1|TRBV6-5
TGTGCCAGCAGTCCGGACAGGTTAGCCTACGAGCAGTACTTC
CASSPDRLAYEQYF
>14|.|TRBJ1-5|TRBD1|TRBV7-9
TGTGCCAGCAGCCTGGGACAGGGAGATCAGCCCCAGCATTTT
CASSLGQGDQPQHF
>12|.|TRBJ1-1|.|TRBV7-9
TGTGCCAGCAGCTTTTTAACAGGGGAAGCTTTCTTT
CASSFLTGEAFF
>13|.|TRBJ2-7|.|TRBV29-1
TGCAGCGTTGTATCACAGGGTATTGGGGAGCAGTACTTC
CSVVSQGIGEQYF
>14|.|TRBJ1-1|.|TRBV28
TGTGCCAGCAGTCCTCGCGTCAGGGCCTCTGAAGCTTTCTTT
CASSPRVRASEAFF
>12|.|TRBJ2-2|.|TRBV27
TGTGCCAGCAGTTTATTAGTCGGGGAGCTGTTTTTT
CASSLLVGELFF
>17|once|TRBJ2-3|.|TRBV3-1/TRBV3-2
TGTGCCAGCAGCCAAGAGGTTAGCGTCAAAGGGACAGATACGCAGTATTTT
CASSQEVSVKGTDTQYF
>13|.|TRBJ1-4|.|TRBV7-2
TGTGCCAGCAGCTTAACGGACAAAAATTCACTGTTTTTT
CASSLTDKNSLFF
>16|.|TRBJ2-1|TRBD2|TRBV9
TGTGCCAGCAGCGTAGTTCGTAGCGGGGGCGAAGGGGAGCAGTTCTTC
CASSVVRSGGEGEQFF
>15|.|TRBJ1-4|TRBD1|TRBV27
TGTGCCAGCAGTTTAAGGACAGGAAGAGGCGAAAAACTGTTTTTT
CASSLRTGRGEKLFF
>18|few|TRBJ1-6|.|TRBV24-1
TGTGCCACCAGTGATTATAAACTGTCGAGCTCCTATAATTCACCCCTCCACTTT
CATSDYKLSSSYNSPLHF
>14|.|TRBJ2-2|.|TRBV7-3
TGTGCCAGCAGCCCTACAGTAAACACCGGGGAGCTGTTTTTT
CASSPTVNTGELFF
>15|.|TRBJ2-1|.|TRBV9
TGTGCCAGCAGCGTAGGGGCGCTCTCCTACAATGAGCAGTTCTTC
CASSVGALSYNEQFF
>14|.|TRBJ2-3|TRBD2|TRBV6-2/TRBV6-3
TGTGCCAGCAGTACAGCGGGGGGCACAGATACGCAGTATTTT
CASSTAGGTDTQYF
>15|.|TRBJ1-2|TRBD1|TRBV10-1
TGCGCCAACCACATACCGGGACAGCAAACCTATGGCTACACCTTC
CANHIPGQQTYGYTF
>16|.|TRBJ1-3|TRBD1|TRBV5-5
TGTGCCAGCAGCCGACAGGGACAGATCTCTGGAAACACCATATATTTT
CASSRQGQISGNTIYF
>16|.|TRBJ2-7|TRBD2|TRBV5-6
TGTGCCAGCAGCATCTCAGCGGGAGTAAGGACCTACGAGCAGTACTTC
CASSISAGVRTYEQYF
>15|once|TRBJ1-6|TRBD1|TRBV7-8
TGTGCCAGCAGCCAGGGGGGACAGGATAATTCACCCCTCCACTTT
CASSQGGQDNSPLHF
>14|.|TRBJ2-7|TRBD1|TRBV20-1
TGCAGTGCTAGTGTGGGACAGGCCGGCTACGAGCAGTACTTC
CSASVGQAGYEQYF
>14|.|TRBJ2-1|.|TRBV4-1
TGCGCCAGCAGCCAAGAGGGGGGAGTAGTTGAGCAGTTCTTC
CASSQEGGVVEQFF
>11|.|TRBJ1-2|.|TRBV15
TGTGCCACCAGCAGAGATAAAGGCTACACCTTC
CATSRDKGYTF
>16|.|TRBJ2-1|TRBD1|TRBV9
TGTGCCAGCAGCTTAGAGGGACAGGGATATCACAATGAGCAGTTCTTC
CASSLEGQGYHNEQFF
>13|.|TRBJ2-5|.|TRBV19
TGTGCCAGTAACCAGGGCCCCTCAGAGACCCAGTACTTC
CASNQGPSETQYF
>13|.|TRBJ1-1|.|TRBV7-3
TGTGCCAGCAGCTCACAGGTGAGGACTGAAGCTTTCTTT
CASSSQVRTEAFF
>15|once|TRBJ1-4|.|TRBV9
TGTGCCAGCAGCGTAGGACTCGCAACTAATGAAAAACTGTTTTTT
CASSVGLATNEKLFF
>14|.|TRBJ1-2|.|TRBV10-3
TGTGCCATCAGAGCTTTCGGGTTTAACTATGGCTACACCTTC
CAIRAFGFNYGYTF
>16|.|TRBJ1-4|.|TRBV4-2
TGTGCCAGCAGCCCTTACGCAGACAGTGCAAATGAAAAACTGTTTTTT
CASSPYADSANEKLFF
>13|.|TRBJ2-4|TRBD1|TRBV2
TGTGCCGGAGACAGGGGGCTGGGAAACATTCAGTACTTC
CAGDRGLGNIQYF